This entry lists 18 T cell receptor beta chains sequenced from one sample in a study of glioma-infiltrating T cells. The iRepertoire nested amplicon-rescue multiplex PCR amplified TCR alpha and beta CDR3s from RNA. TCRdb recomputed calls from the multiplex PCR reads with MiXCR, one row per CDR3 protein. The data contain around 140,000 distinct CDR3 sequences, roughly two fifths of them singletons. Sequenced material: glioma tissue, nonneoplastic brain tissue, or PBMCs (not recorded which). The receptor source for this set is a human donor with low-grade glioma or glioblastoma, undergoing nonglioma brain surgery, or in good health (not recorded which).

The V and J genes are TRBV2 and TRBJ2-3, with D perhaps matching TRBD1 or TRBD2 (5 bases each). Germline V gene data show CDR1 as SNHLY and CDR2 as FYNNEI. There are 14 residues in the CDR3. The germline V and J ends were trimmed by 6 bases and 0 bases, with 10 bases remaining between them. The DNA of the CDR3 is TGTGCCAGCAGACGGGGCGGGAGCACAGATACGCAGTATTTT. As protein: CASRRGGSTDTQYF.

J is TRBJ1-1 and V is TRBV12-3 or TRBV12-4, with unresolved D. The CDR3 runs 15 residues. With 5 bases removed from V and 1 base from J, the gap between germline ends came to 14 bases. CDR3 region: CASSMNSLSNTEAFF. Written as DNA, the CDR3 is TGTGCCAGCAGTATGAACAGTCTTTCGAACACTGAAGCTTTCTTT.

The chain carries TRBV4-1 and TRBJ2-3, with TRBD2 identical over 11 bases. CDR1 and CDR2 from the germline V gene are MGHRA and YSYEKL. The CDR3 totals 18 residues. The V gene end was trimmed by 3 bases and the J gene end by 2 bases; junction bases not matched to a gene: 10. The CDR3 sequence is CASSQRLAGGRYTDTQYF. In nucleotides, the CDR3 is TGCGCCAGCAGCCAGCGGCTAGCGGGGGGCCGGTACACAGATACGCAGTATTTT.

This clonotype was counted between two and nine times. The rearrangement uses TRBV27 and TRBJ1-1; 9 positions match TRBD1. The CDR3 sequence is 15 residues long. V lost 5 bases, J lost 2 bases, and 6 bases stayed unmatched. Per the germline V gene, CDR1 is MNHEY and CDR2 is SMNVEV (reference sequence). CDR3 loop: CASSPWGQGNTEAFF. The DNA for the CDR3 is TGTGCCAGCAGTCCCTGGGGACAGGGTAACACTGAAGCTTTCTTT.

V and J are TRBV27 and TRBJ2-7, with 14 bases lining up with TRBD2. CDR1 and CDR2 (germline): MNHEY, SMNVEV (reference sequence). V lost 5 bases, J lost 0 bases, and 6 bases stayed unmatched. CDR3 length: 17 residues. The CDR3 protein is CASSRLAGGLLSYEQYF. CDR3 DNA sequence: TGTGCCAGCAGTCGACTAGCGGGAGGGCTCCTCTCCTACGAGCAGTACTTC.

This clonotype was seen a handful of times. The V gene is TRBV6-1, the J gene TRBJ2-3, with 8 bases lining up with TRBD1. Germline V CDR1 and CDR2: MNHNS, SASEGT. Trimming took 5 bases from V and 3 from J; bases not matched to a gene: 10. CDR3 length: 16 residues. CDR3 residues: CASSHRRTGPTDTQYF. DNA of the CDR3: TGTGCCAGCAGTCATCGCAGGACAGGGCCGACAGATACGCAGTATTTT.

This rearrangement joins TRBV28 to TRBJ1-6; D may be TRBD1 (5 bases). Germline loops: CDR1 MDHEN, CDR2 SYDVKM. V shed 6 bases and J shed 7 bases, with 19 bases lying between them. The CDR3 totals 16 residues. The CDR3 bases are TGTGCCAGCAGCCTCCAGGTGGGGGGAATGAATTCACCCCTCCACTTT. Its protein product is CASSLQVGGMNSPLHF. The entire variable domain, with the rest obtained from reference TRBV28 and TRBJ1-6, is as follows: DVKVTQSSRYLVKRTGEKVFLECVQDMDHENMFWYRQDPGLGLRLIYFSYDVKMKEKGDIPEGYSVSREKKERFSLILESASTNQTSMYLCASSLQVGGMNSPLHFGNGTRLTVT.

This clonotype came up a few times. The chain employs TRBV20-1 and TRBJ2-3; 8 nucleotides line up with TRBD2. With 4 bases clipped from V and 1 base from J, the junction kept 10 bases outside the gene matches. Looked up from germline, CDR1 is DFQATT and CDR2 is SNEGSKA (reference sequence). This CDR3 region has 16 residues. CDR3 sequence: CSAISGTGEGTDTQYF. CDR3 in DNA: TGCAGTGCTATTAGCGGGACTGGGGAGGGCACAGATACGCAGTATTTT.

This chain connects TRBV12-3 or TRBV12-4 to TRBJ1-3, with 7 bases fitting TRBD1. The CDR3 contains 13 residues. The V gene end was trimmed by 5 bases and the J gene end by 6 bases; junction bases not matched to a gene: 4. The CDR3 DNA sequence: TGTGCCAGCAGTCCTACAGGGGTAAACACCATATATTTT. Translated: CASSPTGVNTIYF.

This chain connects TRBV5-5 to TRBJ2-3; no clear D. The end of the DNA fits TRBJ1-5 better, so the J call may be wrong. Germline CDR1 and CDR2: SGHKS and YYEKEE (reference sequence). The CDR3 length is 14 residues. This chain's CDR3 is CASSRTSVGDTQHF. CDR3 coding DNA: TGTGCCAGCAGCCGTACTAGCGTGGGAGATACGCAGCATTTT.

This chain uses TRBV7-2 with TRBJ2-7; 7 nucleotides match TRBD1. Germline CDR1 and CDR2: SGHTA and FQGNSA. The CDR3 is made up of 15 amino acids. V lost 1 base and J lost 1; bases outside the gene matches: 4. In DNA, the CDR3 is TGTGCCAGCAGCTTAGAGGGGGCCAAATCCTACGAGCAGTACTTC. Translation gives CASSLEGAKSYEQYF. The full variable domain, with the rest looked up from reference TRBV7-2 and TRBJ2-7, is GAGVSQSPSNKVTEKGKDVELRCDPISGHTALYWYRQSLGQGLEFLIYFQGNSAPDKSGLPSDRFSAERTGGSVSTLTIQRTQQEDSAVYLCASSLEGAKSYEQYFGPGTRLTVT.

In its sample, this clonotype was seen a few times. J is TRBJ2-3 and V is TRBV20-1; no reliable D call. The CDR3 contains 14 residues. The germline gives CDR1 DFQATT, CDR2 SNEGSKA (reference sequence). Between the trimmed V and J ends, which lost 5 bases and 1 base, there was a span of 13 bases. The CDR3 DNA reads as TGCAGTGCTTTGACCCTGGTAGGCACAGATACGCAGTATTTT. It yields the protein CSALTLVGTDTQYF.

This clonotype turned up a few times. V gene TRBV19 combines with J gene TRBJ2-3, with unresolved D. The V end lost 3 bases, the J end lost 0 bases, and 4 bases lay between the germline ends. This CDR3 comprises 13 residues. The V gene's germline CDR1 is LNHDA and CDR2 SQIVND (reference sequence). CDR3 sequence (DNA): TGTGCCAGTAGTATCGGCAGCACAGATACGCAGTATTTT. This codes for CASSIGSTDTQYF.

This clonotype has just a few counts. The CDR3 coding sequence is TGTGCCAGCAGTGGGACTAGCGGTTACAATGAGCAGTTCTTC. This encodes CASSGTSGYNEQFF. V usage is TRBV6-1 and J usage is TRBJ2-1; 10 bases line up with TRBD2. The J segment lost 4 bases and the V segment lost 4 bases, leaving 1 base of the junction unmatched. In germline, CDR1 is MNHNS, CDR2 SASEGT. The CDR3 runs to 14 residues.

This clonotype was seen only a few times. The rearrangement joins TRBV27 to TRBJ2-7; the D is unclear. CDR3 length equals 15 residues. The V gene's germline CDR1 is MNHEY and CDR2 SMNVEV (reference sequence). V was cut by 4 bases and J by 3 bases, with 16 bases left in between. The CDR3 DNA reads TGTGCCAGCAGTTCGGACGGTCATCGGAACTACGAGCAGTACTTC. Protein sequence: CASSSDGHRNYEQYF.

On this clonotype: Compared with germline, one end of the junction differs, possibly owing to a read error. The chain carries TRBV6-1 and TRBJ2-5, with D possibly TRBD2 on 6 matching bases. This CDR3 has 12 amino acids. Per the germline V gene, CDR1 is MNHNS and CDR2 is SASEGT. The CDR3 is CASTERVGTQYF. CDR3 DNA sequence: TGCGCCAGCACGGAGCGGGTGGGGACCCAGTACTTC.

The chain joins TRBV11-2 to TRBJ2-3; no definite D call. The CDR3 is 13 residues long. Germline CDR1 is SGHAT and CDR2 is FQNNGV. Trimming cost V 3 bases and J 1 base, with 5 bases left between them. CDR3 in DNA: TGTGCCAGCAGCTTTTCCGGCACAGATACGCAGTATTTT. This translates into CASSFSGTDTQYF.

The chain recombines TRBV4-1 with TRBJ1-2; 7 bases match TRBD1. Germline V gene lookup returns CDR1 MGHRA and CDR2 YSYEKL. CDR3 size: 15 residues. Losses at the gene ends were 1 base for V and 3 bases for J; bases not matched to a gene: 5. CDR3 residues: CASSQGQGEDYGYTF. The CDR3 DNA sequence: TGCGCCAGCAGCCAAGGACAGGGCGAAGACTATGGCTACACCTTC.